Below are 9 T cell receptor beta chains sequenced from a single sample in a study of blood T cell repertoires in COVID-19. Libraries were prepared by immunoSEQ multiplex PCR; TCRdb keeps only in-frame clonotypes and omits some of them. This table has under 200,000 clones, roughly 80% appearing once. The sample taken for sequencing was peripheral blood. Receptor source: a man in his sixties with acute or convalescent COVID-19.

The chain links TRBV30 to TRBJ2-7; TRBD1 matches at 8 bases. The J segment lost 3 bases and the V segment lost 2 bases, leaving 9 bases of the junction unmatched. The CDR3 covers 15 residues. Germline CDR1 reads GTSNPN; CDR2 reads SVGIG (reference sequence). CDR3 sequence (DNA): TGTGCCTGGAGTATAGGGACAGGAGCGAACTACGAGCAGTACTTC. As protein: CAWSIGTGANYEQYF.

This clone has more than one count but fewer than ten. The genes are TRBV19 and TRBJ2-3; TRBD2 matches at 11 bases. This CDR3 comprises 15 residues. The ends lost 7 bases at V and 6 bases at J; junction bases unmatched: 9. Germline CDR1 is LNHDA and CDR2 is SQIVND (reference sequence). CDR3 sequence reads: CASTNSGGARDTQYF. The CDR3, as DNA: TGTGCCAGTACCAATAGCGGGGGGGCCCGGGATACGCAGTATTTT.

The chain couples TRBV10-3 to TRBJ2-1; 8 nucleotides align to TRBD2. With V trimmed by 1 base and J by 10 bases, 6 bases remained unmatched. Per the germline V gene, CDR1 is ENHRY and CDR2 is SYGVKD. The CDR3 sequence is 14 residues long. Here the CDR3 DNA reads TGTGCCATCAGTGAGTACGGCGGGGGGCAGGAGCAGTTCTTC. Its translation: CAISEYGGGQEQFF.

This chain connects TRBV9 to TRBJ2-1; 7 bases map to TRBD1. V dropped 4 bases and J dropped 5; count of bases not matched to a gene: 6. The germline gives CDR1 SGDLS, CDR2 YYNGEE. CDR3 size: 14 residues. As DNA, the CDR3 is TGTGCCAGCAGCCCGTCGACAGGGAACAATGAGCAGTTCTTC. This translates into CASSPSTGNNEQFF.

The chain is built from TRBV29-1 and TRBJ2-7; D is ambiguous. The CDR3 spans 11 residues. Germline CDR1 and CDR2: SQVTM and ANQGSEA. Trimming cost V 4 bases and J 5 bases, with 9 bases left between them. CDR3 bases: TGCAGCGTTGCCGGGTTCCACGAGCAGTACTTC. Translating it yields CSVAGFHEQYF.

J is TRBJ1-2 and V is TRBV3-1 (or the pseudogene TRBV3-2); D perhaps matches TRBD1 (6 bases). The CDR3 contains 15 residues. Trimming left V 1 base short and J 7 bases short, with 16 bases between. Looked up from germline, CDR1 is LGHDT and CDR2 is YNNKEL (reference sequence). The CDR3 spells CASSQVGRGSGGYTF. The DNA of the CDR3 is TGTGCCAGCAGCCAAGTGGGCAGGGGTTCGGGTGGCTACACCTTC.

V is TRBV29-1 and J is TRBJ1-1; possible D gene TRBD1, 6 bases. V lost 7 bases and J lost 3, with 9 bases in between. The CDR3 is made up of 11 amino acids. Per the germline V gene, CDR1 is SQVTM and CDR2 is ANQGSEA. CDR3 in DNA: TGCAGCGGAACAGGGTACACTGAAGCTTTCTTT. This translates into CSGTGYTEAFF. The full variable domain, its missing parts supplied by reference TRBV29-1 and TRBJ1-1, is SAVISQKPSRDICQRGTSLTIQCQVDSQVTMMFWYRQQPGQSLTLIATANQGSEATYESGFVIDKFPISRPNLTFSTLTVSNMSPEDSSIYLCSGTGYTEAFFGQGTRLTVV.

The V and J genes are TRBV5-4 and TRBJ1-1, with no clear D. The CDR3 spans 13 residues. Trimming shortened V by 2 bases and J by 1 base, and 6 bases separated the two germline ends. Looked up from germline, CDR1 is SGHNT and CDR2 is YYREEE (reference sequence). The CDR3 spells CASSFIKNTEAFF. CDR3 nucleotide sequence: TGTGCCAGCAGCTTTATAAAGAACACTGAAGCTTTCTTT.

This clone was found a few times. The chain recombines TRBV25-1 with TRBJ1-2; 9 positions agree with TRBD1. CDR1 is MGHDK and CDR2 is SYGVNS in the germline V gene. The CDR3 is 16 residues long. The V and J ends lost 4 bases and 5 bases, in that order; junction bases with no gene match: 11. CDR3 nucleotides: TGTGCCAGCAGTGGACCCACGGGACAGGGCATTTATGGCTACACCTTC. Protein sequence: CASSGPTGQGIYGYTF.